These 10 T cell receptor beta chains were all obtained from the same sample, sequenced in a study of Ad26.COV2.S vaccination and SARS-CoV-2 variants. Sequencing used immunoSEQ multiplex PCR; TCRdb keeps in-frame clones, though not all of them. The sample has fewer than 600,000 clones; 89% are singletons. Treatment of the sample: around 19 received Ad26.COV2.S at low or high dose, single or two shots; about 5 received placebo; per-sample allocation not given. Specimens were obtained on day 63 following the first vaccine or placebo injection. The source material was peripheral blood, sampled in a trial of Ad26.COV2.S vaccine versus placebo. The receptors stem from a person aged 18-65 years who received the Ad26.COV2.S COVID-19 vaccine or a placebo.

Comments on this clone: Other nucleotide sequences from this sample produce the same CDR3. The genes are TRBV12-3 or TRBV12-4 and TRBJ1-4; D not certain. The length of the CDR3 is 11 residues. The ends were cut back, 5 bases at V and 7 bases at J, with 5 bases in the middle. CDR3 coding DNA: TGTGCCAGCAGTCTGGGTGAAAAACTGTTTTTT. Its translation is CASSLGEKLFF.

The chain carries TRBV4-1 and TRBJ1-3; 7 nucleotides line up with TRBD1. J was trimmed by 6 bases and V by 4 bases; bases with no gene match: 6. The germline V gene encodes CDR1 MGHRA and CDR2 YSYEKL. The CDR3 consists of 14 residues. The DNA for the CDR3 is TGCGCCAGCAGCCGGGACAGTCTCAAAAACACCATATATTTT. Translated, it gives CASSRDSLKNTIYF.

The gene calls are TRBV13 and TRBJ2-4, with D possibly being TRBD2 (5 bases). Germline V gene lookup returns CDR1 PRHDT and CDR2 FYEKMQ (reference sequence). The CDR3 totals 18 residues. The ends were cut back, 5 bases at V and 1 base at J, with 21 bases in the middle. CDR3 DNA sequence: TGTGCCAGCAGCCGATCCCGCACTTTGTGGGAGGCCAAAAACATTCAGTACTTC. This translates into CASSRSRTLWEAKNIQYF.

The chain uses TRBV28 and TRBJ1-2; 8 nucleotides line up with TRBD1. CDR1 is MDHEN, CDR2 SYDVKM, per germline. Losses at the gene ends were 8 bases for V and 3 bases for J; bases not matched to a gene: 5. CDR3 size: 13 residues. The CDR3 spells CASGRDRHYGYTF. The CDR3 DNA reads as TGTGCCAGCGGGAGGGACAGGCACTATGGCTACACCTTC.

The rearrangement joins TRBV28 to TRBJ1-2; D is unresolved. Trimming pared 6 bases from V and 5 bases from J, leaving 16 bases between. Germline CDR1 MDHEN, CDR2 SYDVKM. The CDR3 length is 14 residues. CDR3 loop: CASSTSKVGYGYTF. CDR3 nucleotide sequence: TGTGCCAGCAGCACGTCCAAGGTGGGGTATGGCTACACCTTC.

V gene TRBV10-1 combines with J gene TRBJ1-4, with a possible D match to TRBD1 (5 bases). There are 13 residues in the CDR3. Per the germline V gene, CDR1 is WNHNN and CDR2 is SYGVQD (reference sequence). V dropped 8 bases and J dropped 3 bases, with 10 bases sitting between them. In DNA, the CDR3 is TGCGCCAGCGGGGACGGACCTAATGAAAAACTGTTTTTT. Protein product: CASGDGPNEKLFF.

The chain employs TRBV6-5 and TRBJ1-1; a weak D match, TRBD1 (6 bases). This CDR3 region has 13 residues. Germline loops: CDR1 MNHEY, CDR2 SVGAGI. V was pared by 7 bases and J by 4 bases, with 13 bases between. The CDR3 spells CASTQQGGTEAFF. The CDR3 region has the DNA TGTGCCAGCACTCAACAGGGCGGCACTGAAGCTTTCTTT.

The gene calls are TRBV24-1 and TRBJ1-5, with D tentatively TRBD1 (5 bases). The germline gives CDR1 KGHDR, CDR2 SFDVKD. Trimming shortened V by 4 bases and J by 0 bases, and 12 bases separated the two germline ends. This CDR3 spans 16 amino acids. The chain's CDR3 is CATSEGQMGSNQPQHF. CDR3 sequence (DNA): TGTGCCACCAGTGAAGGACAAATGGGTAGCAATCAGCCCCAGCATTTT.

The chain couples TRBV6-4 to TRBJ2-1; maybe TRBD1 (6 bases). The CDR3 covers 15 residues. CDR1 and CDR2 (germline): MRHNA, SNTAGT. Trimming shortened V by 2 bases and J by 3 bases, and 11 bases separated the two germline ends. For the CDR3, the DNA is TGTGCCAGCAGTGACGGAGAGGGGGACTACAATGAGCAGTTCTTC. It is translated as CASSDGEGDYNEQFF.

The V gene is TRBV15, the J gene TRBJ1-5; TRBD1 is a possible D gene (5 bases). V dropped 3 bases and J dropped 0 bases, with 18 bases sitting between them. Germline values: CDR1 LNHNV, CDR2 YYDKDF (reference sequence). The CDR3 runs to 18 residues. The CDR3 DNA sequence: TGTGCCACCAGCAGGGATGCGACAGCCGCTTATAGCAATCAGCCCCAGCATTTT. Protein: CATSRDATAAYSNQPQHF.